This T cell receptor (beta chain) is from a study of cytomegalovirus exposure and HLA in healthy donors. This clone occurred a few times. The PCR ran on 60 Vbeta and 13 Jbeta primers. TCRdb's table, derived via immunoSEQ multiplex PCR, lists solely in-frame clones and lacks some. The data contain about 87,000 clones, 7.5% to 8.5% of them seen just once; the ten biggest clones take up approximately 2.4%. The CDR3 loop spans 13 amino acids. Germline V CDR1 and CDR2: SQVTM, ANQGSEA. Germline trimming cut 2 bases from V and 4 bases from J; bases unmatched to any gene: 2. Material for sequencing was PBMCs. The receptor's source is a man in his forties or fifties in good health and CMV-seronegative. The chain joins TRBV29-1 to TRBJ2-7; 10 bases match TRBD1. CDR3 DNA sequence: TGCAGCGTTGAAAGGGACAGGGGTTACGAGCAGTACTTC. Translated, it gives CSVERDRGYEQYF.